Listed below are T cell receptor beta chains from one sample, sequenced in a study of PD-L1 blockade in urothelial cancer. Generated by immunoSEQ multiplex PCR, the TCRdb table keeps only in-frame clones and is missing some. The top ten hold around 11% of the sample, which has about 23,000 clones, about 90% seen once. Sequencing used PBMCs, obtained around atezolizumab (anti-PD-L1) treatment. These receptors all stem from a woman aged 60-75 years with urothelial cancer. Both conserved end residues are part of each CDR3. The D gene is left open where the match is weak. Some rows mark clone size as missing; the rest say once, few, many or name a class of expanded clone.

V	D	size	J	CDR3	DNA
TRBV5-6	TRBD1	.	TRBJ2-1	CASSPIGQGQYNEQFF	TGTGCCAGCAGCCCCATCGGACAGGGACAATACAATGAGCAGTTCTTC
TRBV5-4	.	.	TRBJ2-1	CASKGQGTGNEQFF	TGTGCCAGCAAGGGTCAGGGTACGGGCAATGAGCAGTTCTTC
TRBV28	.	.	TRBJ2-7	CASSPVGVPSREQYF	TGTGCCAGCAGTCCCGTAGGAGTACCTTCTCGCGAGCAGTACTTC
TRBV4-3	TRBD1	.	TRBJ1-1	CASSQVAGGEAFF	TGCGCCAGCAGCCAGGTAGCAGGGGGTGAAGCTTTCTTT
TRBV11-3	TRBD1	.	TRBJ2-1	CASSLDGTGSEQFF	TGTGCCAGCAGCTTAGATGGGACAGGGTCGGAGCAGTTCTTC
TRBV9	TRBD1	once	TRBJ2-3	CASSALQGVITDTQYF	TGTGCCAGCAGCGCTCTACAGGGGGTCATCACAGATACGCAGTATTTT
TRBV29-1	.	.	TRBJ1-1	CSVSVTVEAFF	TGCAGCGTTTCTGTGACAGTTGAAGCTTTCTTT
TRBV5-6	.	.	TRBJ2-3	CASSLPPGTSTDTQYF	TGTGCCAGCAGCCTCCCTCCGGGAACTAGCACAGATACGCAGTATTTT
TRBV13	TRBD1	.	TRBJ2-2	CASTLGTVGTGELFF	TGTGCCAGCACCCTAGGGACAGTGGGTACCGGGGAGCTGTTTTTT
TRBV28	TRBD1	.	TRBJ2-3	CASRTGLGDTQYF	TGTGCCAGTCGGACAGGGTTGGGAGATACGCAGTATTTT
TRBV6-5	.	.	TRBJ2-4	CASSYTYTGAKNIQYF	TGTGCCAGCAGTTACACCTACACAGGGGCCAAAAACATTCAGTACTTC
TRBV13	.	.	TRBJ2-2	CASSLYESGELFF	TGTGCCAGCAGCTTGTACGAGTCCGGGGAGCTGTTTTTT
TRBV7-2	.	once	TRBJ1-5	CASSARGGLGVNQPQHF	TGTGCCAGCAGCGCTAGGGGGGGCTTAGGGGTCAATCAGCCCCAGCATTTT
TRBV7-3	.	.	TRBJ2-3	CASSLSLHGTQYF	TGTGCCAGCAGCCTTAGCCTCCACGGCACGCAGTATTTT
TRBV14	TRBD2	.	TRBJ2-5	CASSQVPGLAGTQYF	TGTGCCAGCAGCCAAGTACCGGGACTAGCGGGGACCCAGTACTTC
TRBV11-1	TRBD2	.	TRBJ2-7	CATSQAGGTYEQYF	TGTGCCACCTCTCAGGCGGGGGGAACCTACGAGCAGTACTTC
TRBV18	TRBD1	.	TRBJ1-1	CASSPRTGGLNTEAFF	TGTGCCAGCTCACCACGGACAGGGGGGCTCAACACTGAAGCTTTCTTT
TRBV25-1	TRBD1	.	TRBJ1-2	CASSEGTGGYGYTF	TGTGCCAGCAGTGAAGGTACAGGGGGCTATGGCTACACCTTC
TRBV11-2	TRBD2	few	TRBJ2-5	CASSLGGTTQETQYF	TGTGCCAGCAGCTTAGGAGGGACTACTCAAGAGACCCAGTACTTC
TRBV7-2	.	.	TRBJ1-2	CASSSATWVGAF	TGTGCCAGCAGCTCTGCTACGTGGGTCGGGGCCTTC
TRBV27	.	.	TRBJ2-1	CASSFEQTGSNEQFF	TGTGCCAGCAGTTTCGAACAAACGGGGTCCAATGAGCAGTTCTTC
TRBV29-1	.	.	TRBJ1-4	CSVVDKANEKLFF	TGCAGCGTTGTCGACAAAGCTAATGAAAAACTGTTTTTT
TRBV6-1	TRBD1	once	TRBJ2-7	CASSSPGQGVYEQYF	TGTGCCAGCAGTTCGCCGGGACAGGGGGTTTACGAGCAGTACTTC
TRBV2	.	.	TRBJ1-3	CASSEQRGSGNTIYF	TGTGCCAGCAGTGAGCAAAGGGGCTCTGGAAACACCATATATTTT
TRBV6-1	.	.	TRBJ2-2	CASSTETVTGELFF	TGTGCCAGCAGTACGGAAACAGTCACCGGGGAGCTGTTTTTT
TRBV4-3	.	.	TRBJ1-2	CASSQEGGYGYTF	TGCGCCAGCAGCCAAGAGGGGGGCTATGGCTACACCTTC
TRBV18	TRBD1	.	TRBJ2-1	CASSPIRTGGIEQFF	TGTGCCAGCTCACCAATTCGGACAGGGGGCATTGAGCAGTTCTTC
TRBV28	.	.	TRBJ1-5	CASSLYRRYNQPQHF	TGTGCCAGCAGTTTATACCGCAGGTACAATCAGCCCCAGCATTTT
TRBV7-2	.	.	TRBJ1-1	CASREDRNTEAFF	TGTGCCAGCAGGGAAGACAGGAACACTGAAGCTTTCTTT
TRBV29-1	TRBD2	.	TRBJ2-1	CSVEGAGGSYNEQFF	TGCAGCGTTGAAGGGGCGGGGGGTTCCTACAATGAGCAGTTCTTC
TRBV5-4	TRBD1	.	TRBJ2-7	CASSSSRGRYEQYF	TGTGCCAGCAGCTCGTCCAGGGGGAGATACGAGCAGTACTTC
TRBV2	.	.	TRBJ2-6	CASSGGLGAGANVLTF	TGTGCCAGCAGTGGGGGACTGGGGGCTGGGGCCAACGTCCTGACTTTC
TRBV7-8	TRBD1	.	TRBJ1-4	CASTRDRTATNEKLFF	TGTGCCAGCACCCGGGACAGAACTGCAACTAATGAAAAACTGTTTTTT
TRBV4-3	TRBD2	medium-sized	TRBJ2-1	CASSQDLASGIKNEQFF	TGCGCCAGCAGCCAAGATCTGGCTAGCGGGATAAAAAATGAGCAGTTCTTC
TRBV21-1	.	once	TRBJ1-2	CASNKSAGGNYGYTF	TGTGCCAGCAACAAATCCGCGGGGGGTAACTATGGCTACACCTTC
TRBV4-2	TRBD2	.	TRBJ2-2	CASSRAGGLNTGELFF	TGTGCCAGCAGCCGGGCGGGGGGATTAAACACCGGGGAGCTGTTTTTT
TRBV5-4	.	.	TRBJ1-5	CASNSPGQGINQPQHF	TGTGCCAGCAACTCGCCGGGGCAGGGGATCAATCAGCCCCAGCATTTT
TRBV5-1	TRBD1	.	TRBJ2-2	CASRNRQGGTGELFF	TGCGCCAGCCGAAACCGACAGGGTGGCACCGGGGAGCTGTTTTTT
TRBV14	TRBD2	.	TRBJ2-5	CASSQDAGLAGLYQETQYF	TGTGCCAGCAGCCAAGACGCAGGCCTAGCGGGACTGTACCAAGAGACCCAGTACTTC
TRBV18	TRBD2	.	TRBJ2-1	CASSPGLAGGSNEQFF	TGTGCCAGCTCACCGGGTCTGGCGGGGGGTTCAAATGAGCAGTTCTTC
TRBV10-3	TRBD1	.	TRBJ1-2	CAISEGTGRANYGYTF	TGTGCCATCAGTGAAGGGACAGGCCGAGCTAACTATGGCTACACCTTC
TRBV11-2	.	few	TRBJ1-1	CATLAGTEAFF	TGTGCCACCCTAGCCGGCACTGAAGCTTTCTTT
TRBV19	.	.	TRBJ2-7	CASSPWTRGAYEQYF	TGTGCCAGTAGTCCCTGGACCAGGGGAGCCTACGAGCAGTACTTC
TRBV29-1	.	.	TRBJ2-3	CSVPLRGGARQDTQYF	TGCAGCGTCCCACTTAGAGGGGGGGCGCGGCAAGATACGCAGTATTTT
TRBV7-2	.	.	TRBJ2-3	CASSLARTARTQYF	TGTGCCAGCAGCTTAGCCCGGACAGCCCGCACGCAGTATTTT
TRBV28	.	.	TRBJ2-5	CASRDFQETQYF	TGTGCCAGCAGGGACTTTCAAGAGACCCAGTACTTC
TRBV29-1	TRBD2	.	TRBJ2-3	CSVVRVGLAELSSTDTQYF	TGCAGCGTTGTACGGGTAGGGCTAGCGGAGCTTTCTAGCACAGATACGCAGTATTTT